Detailed here is one TCR beta chain. The data stem from a study of T cells expressing NK-cell markers. As for the study in general: Within the sequenced cohort of eight donors, seven exhibited HCMV seropositivity and one was seronegative.

TCRdb reprocessed the 5' RACE reads; each CDR3 protein has one entry and no DNA is given. The sample table sets out about 410,000 distinct CDR3 sequences. The sequence was collected from a woman aged 50 to 65 in good health. Material: blood T cells: a sorted CD56 or NKG2C T cell subset, CD4+ or CD8+ T cells, or bulk PBMC T cells (not recorded which).

The CDR3 loop reads CASSQDRVAGSWKTQYF. This chain joins TRBV3-1 and TRBJ2-5; TCRdb picks TRBD2, but there is no DNA to check that call. Germline lookup yields CDR1 LGHDT and CDR2 YNNKEL (reference sequence). The CDR3 extends over 17 amino acids.